The sequence of this T cell receptor (beta chain) was determined in a study of cytomegalovirus exposure and HLA in healthy donors. General observations from the study: When the data were analyzed later, several of the most significant clusters appeared to be linked to common viral pathogens.

This CDR3 has 16 amino acids. Deletions cut 5 bases from V and 13 bases from J, with 29 bases between. Per the germline V gene, CDR1 is MDHEN and CDR2 is SYDVKM. This clone was seen more than once but under ten times. Its specificity is not known. PCR amplification relied on 60 Vbeta primers (plus 13 Jbeta primers). The protocol was immunoSEQ multiplex PCR, while the TCRdb copy is restricted to in-frame clones and leaves out a portion. This table has over 250,000 clones, roughly two thirds appearing once. The sequencing input was PBMCs. This sequence joins TRBV28 and TRBJ1-1; D is possibly TRBD1 (5 bases). The receptor was isolated from a female donor in good health and CMV-seronegative. CDR3 amino acids: CASSLNLQVQGGGGFF. The CDR3, as DNA: TGTGCCAGCAGTCTAAACCTACAGGTCCAAGGCGGGGGAGGTTTCTTT.